This TCR beta chain is from a study of beta chain features in type 1 diabetes. This clone was detected only a few times. Its target is not known. Trimming took 4 bases from V and 2 from J, leaving 12 bases between them. Germline assignment: CDR1 SGHAT and CDR2 FQNNGV. CDR3 length: 14 residues. Study results and caveats: All four CD4+ subsets of Type 1 diabetes patients contained TCRB CDR3s that were moderately but significantly shorter.

All of the isolated RNA was reverse transcribed, so expressed TCRB transcripts were sequenced. Here immunoSEQ multiplex PCR was the method, and the copy in TCRdb shows in-frame clones only, minus some. The table has 500,000 to 650,000 clones, 9.5% to 15% seen once. The chain combines TRBV11-2 with TRBJ2-7; D remains unclear. The sample consisted of naive CD4+ T cells from blood. This receptor was taken from a man between 25 and 39 years old with type 1 diabetes. Here the CDR3 reads CASSSWGSPYEQYF. CDR3 DNA sequence: TGTGCCAGCAGCTCCTGGGGATCACCCTACGAGCAGTACTTC.